Here is one T cell receptor (beta chain) with its context. Its antigen is still unknown. Per germline, CDR1 MDHEN and CDR2 SYDVKM. The CDR3 sequence is 15 residues long. V gave up 6 bases and J gave up 0 bases; unmatched junction bases: 6. This sample is drawn from a study of graft-versus-host responses after intestinal transplantation. Overall study context: Isolated intestinal, liver-intestinal, or multivisceral transplants had been given to the recipients. Recipients across the board were started on anti-thymocyte globulin induction, then kept on tacrolimus and steroids for about 3 years. Study-wide results and limits: Some GvH clones appeared in ileal mucosa or blood before recipient bone marrow.

Libraries were prepared by immunoSEQ multiplex PCR; TCRdb keeps only in-frame clonotypes and omits some of them. The sample has about 96,000 clones, more than 90% seen once. The starting material was unstimulated CD4+ T cells sorted from spleen or lymph node cells, obtained before intestinal transplant. The chain has TRBV28 and TRBJ2-7; 9 nucleotides line up with TRBD1. This receptor was taken from a human donor who received an intestinal transplant. CDR3 amino acids: CASRLTGGLSYEQYF. CDR3 bases: TGTGCCAGCAGGCTAACAGGGGGCCTCTCCTACGAGCAGTACTTC.